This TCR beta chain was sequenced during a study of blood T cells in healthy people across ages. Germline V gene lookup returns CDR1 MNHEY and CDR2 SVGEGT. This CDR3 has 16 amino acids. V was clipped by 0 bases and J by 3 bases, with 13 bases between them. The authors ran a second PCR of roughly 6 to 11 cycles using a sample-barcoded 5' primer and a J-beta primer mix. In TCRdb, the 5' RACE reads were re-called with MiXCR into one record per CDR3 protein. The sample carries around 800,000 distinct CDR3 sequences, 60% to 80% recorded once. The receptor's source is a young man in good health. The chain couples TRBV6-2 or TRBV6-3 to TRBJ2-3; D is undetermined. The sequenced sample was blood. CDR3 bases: TGTGCCAGCAGTTACTCGACCTTGGAACTTACAGATACGCAGTATTTT. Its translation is CASSYSTLELTDTQYF.